This paragraph reports one T cell receptor beta chain. Its antigen remains unidentified. This entry is derived from a study of T-cell memory formation after mild COVID-19. Whole-study results and caveats: Still unconfirmed is whether the second-wave clones peaking on day 37 recognized SARS-CoV-2. Certain responding clones were present in pre-infection memory, suggesting participation of cross-reactive memory. Clones that contracted from day 15 to 85 were balanced CD4/CD8, while later expanders leaned CD4+.

The germline CDR1 and CDR2 sequences are MGHRA and YSYEKL. With 0 bases removed from V and 4 bases from J, the gap between germline ends came to 10 bases. The CDR3 sequence is 15 residues long. TCR alpha and TCR beta cDNA libraries with sample barcodes and UMIs came from 5'RACE using constant-segment primers. From the 5' RACE reads, TCRdb called clonotypes with MiXCR, one entry per CDR3 protein. In the table there are 150,000 to 200,000 distinct CDR3 sequences, roughly 15% of which are singletons. This chain joins TRBV4-1 and TRBJ2-1; D unresolved. Sequencing was done on a sample of PBMCs or a T cell subset sorted from them (not recorded which). The sequence was obtained from an adult woman who had mild COVID-19 (a few samples of this study predate the infection). Cell type and time point are not known. The CDR3 DNA is TGCGCCAGCAGCCAAGATATACCGCCATACAATGAGCAGTTCTTC. Protein product: CASSQDIPPYNEQFF.